Following are 7 T cell receptor beta chains from one sample sequenced in a study of technical replicates of blood from four donors. Measured with immunoSEQ multiplex PCR; TCRdb has only the in-frame clones, and not every one. The table lists about 70,000 clones, nearly 98% of them singletons, with approximately 0.2% in the top ten. The sequenced sample was T cells isolated from PBMCs. All receptors come from a human donor in good health.

The CDR3 protein is CSVDSGSKETQYF. CDR3 DNA: TGCAGCGTTGATTCAGGATCAAAAGAGACCCAGTACTTC. This sequence joins TRBV29-1 and TRBJ2-5; D call uncertain. The germline CDR1 and CDR2 sequences are SQVTM and ANQGSEA. V dropped 3 bases and J dropped 3 bases, with 11 bases sitting between them. This CDR3 comprises 13 residues.

V gene TRBV4-2 combines with J gene TRBJ2-1; no clear D. This CDR3 is built from 15 residues. Per the germline V gene, CDR1 is LGHNA and CDR2 is YNFKEQ. V was cut by 1 base and J by 7 bases, with 14 bases left in between. The CDR3 loop is CASSQVADLGNEQFF. CDR3 nucleotides: TGTGCCAGCAGCCAAGTAGCTGACCTCGGAAATGAGCAGTTCTTC.

This clone was recorded once. This chain uses TRBV30 with TRBJ1-2; weak D call: TRBD1 (6 bases). The CDR3 extends over 15 amino acids. CDR1 and CDR2 from the germline V gene are GTSNPN and SVGIG (reference sequence). The ends were cut back, 5 bases at V and 4 bases at J, with 20 bases in the middle. CDR3 nucleotides: TGTGCCTGGGACGTCCCGGGACATCCTACCTATGGCTACACCTTC. Encoded protein: CAWDVPGHPTYGYTF.

CDR3 DNA: TGTGCCAGCAGCTTGGCCACAGGGTATTTGGACTTCGAGCAGTACTTC. Its protein product is CASSLATGYLDFEQYF. The rearrangement links TRBV5-6 to TRBJ2-7; possibly TRBD1 for D (6 bases). The germline gives CDR1 SGHDT, CDR2 YYEEEE. V was shortened by 0 bases and J by 6 bases, with 19 bases between the two germline ends. CDR3 size: 16 residues.

This chain links TRBV10-1 with TRBJ1-2; D might be TRBD1 (6 bases). Trimming pared 3 bases from V and 4 bases from J, leaving 9 bases between. CDR3 size: 13 residues. Per germline, CDR1 WNHNN and CDR2 SYGVQD (reference sequence). The CDR3 nucleotides are TGCGCCAGCAGTGACGACAGGTCCTATGGCTACACCTTC. It yields the protein CASSDDRSYGYTF.

V usage is TRBV5-1 and J usage is TRBJ2-3; 11 bases fit TRBD1. V shed 3 bases, J shed 5 bases, and the junction held 8 bases outside the gene matches. Per germline, CDR1 SGHRS and CDR2 YFSETQ. This CDR3 has 16 residues. CDR3 sequence: CASSSAGTGGGDTQYF. The CDR3 DNA reads as TGCGCCAGCAGCTCCGCCGGGACAGGGGGAGGAGATACGCAGTATTTT.

The chain couples TRBV6-5 to TRBJ1-3; D not resolved. The V gene lost 4 bases and the J gene lost 4 bases, with 8 bases spanning the gap. The CDR3 length is 13 residues. The germline V gene encodes CDR1 MNHEY and CDR2 SVGAGI. CDR3 sequence (DNA): TGTGCCAGCAGTTCGCGCGAGGGAAACACCATATATTTT. It yields the protein CASSSREGNTIYF.